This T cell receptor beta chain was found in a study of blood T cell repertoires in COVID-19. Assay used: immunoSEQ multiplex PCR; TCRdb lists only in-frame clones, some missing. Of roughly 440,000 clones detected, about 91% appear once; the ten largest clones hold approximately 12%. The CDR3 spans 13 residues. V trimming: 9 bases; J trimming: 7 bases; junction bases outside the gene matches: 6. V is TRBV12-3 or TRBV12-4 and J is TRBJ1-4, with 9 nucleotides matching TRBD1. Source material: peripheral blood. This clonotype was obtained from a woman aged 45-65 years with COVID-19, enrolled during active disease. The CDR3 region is CASRGQGGEKLFF. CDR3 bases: TGTGCCAGTAGGGGACAGGGTGGTGAAAAACTGTTTTTT.